This T cell receptor (beta chain) was captured by sequencing in a study of OX40 agonist ivuxolimab in advanced cancers. In the study overall: Patients assigned to dose escalation were diagnosed with hepatocellular carcinoma, melanoma, renal cell or head and neck cancer. Findings and limits, study-wide: Clonal expansion among partial responders at 0.1-3.0 mg/kg ranked near the lowest. At doses 0.1 to 3.0 mg/kg, CD4+ and CD8+ clones expanded. Expanded peripheral T cells had an undetermined antigen specificity.

On this clone itself: What it recognizes is unknown.

Sequencing was performed with immunoSEQ multiplex PCR; in TCRdb, only in-frame clones are kept and a portion is missing. The table shows tens of thousands of clones, with around 88% occurring only once. Between the trimmed V and J ends, which lost 3 bases and 6 bases, there was a span of 15 bases. In germline, CDR1 is SGDLS, CDR2 YYNGEE. There are 15 residues in the CDR3. The receptor comes from an adult with an advanced solid tumor such as melanoma, head and neck, liver or kidney cancer. The sequencing used CD4+ or CD8+ T cells sorted from blood, collected in a trial of the OX40 agonist ivuxolimab. The chain uses TRBV9 and TRBJ1-4, with a tentative D call TRBD1 (5 bases). The CDR3 bases are TGTGCCAGCAGCGACGGGAGGGGTCGGGATGAAAAACTGTTTTTT. As protein: CASSDGRGRDEKLFF.